This T cell receptor (beta chain) was found in a study of circulating tumor DNA in untreated peripheral T-cell lymphoma. Turning to the study itself: Serial serum during treatment, plus baseline serum, was used to track tumor TCR clonotype ctDNA. Whole-study results and caveats: Despite persistently detectable ctDNA, a couple of patients remained in remission over around ten years. Detectable ctDNA after therapy showed a trend toward worse survival. Tumor-specific clonotypes were found in roughly 80% of patients.

The germline V gene has CDR1 SGHVS and CDR2 FNYEAQ. V was clipped by 5 bases and J by 4 bases, with 17 bases between them. The CDR3 is 15 amino acids. Notes on this clone: The antigen is undetermined.

Assay: immunoSEQ multiplex PCR; the TCRdb copy retains only in-frame clones and omits some. There are some 250 clones in the sample; around nine tenths occur only once, and roughly 5.4% lies in the top ten. The receptor was isolated from a human donor with peripheral T-cell lymphoma. The J gene is TRBJ1-2, the V gene TRBV7-6, with D hard to call. Specimen: cell-free DNA from blood serum. Here the CDR3 reads CASSVLIRKTYGYTF. DNA for the CDR3: TGTGCCAGCAGCGTGTTGATTCGAAAGACCTATGGCTACACCTTC.